Listed below are T cell receptor beta chains from one sample, sequenced in a study of T cell responses to AZD1222 COVID-19 vaccine. TCRdb keeps only in-frame clones here, not all; method: immunoSEQ multiplex PCR. The sample lists about 130,000 clones, about 90% occurring once. The sequences come from peripheral blood, collected 28 days after the second AZD1222 dose. The receptors originated from an adult who received the AZD1222 COVID-19 vaccine. Both conserved end residues are trimmed from each CDR3.

CDR3 length | J gene | V gene | CDR3 protein
10 | TRBJ2-7 | TRBV13 | ASRAGTYEQY
14 | TRBJ2-7 | TRBV4-3 | ASSQVVSGGSYEQY
12 | TRBJ1-5 | TRBV30 | AWSRGSGDQPQH
14 | TRBJ2-7 | TRBV7-2 | ASSFNSAATPGEQY
11 | TRBJ1-5 | TRBV3-1/TRBV3-2 | ASSSIPFQPQH
12 | TRBJ2-7 | TRBV19 | ASSTTATTYEQY
14 | TRBJ2-7 | TRBV9 | ASSVTPRDGSYEQY
15 | TRBJ2-3 | TRBV5-8 | ASSWTGTSTSTDTQY
12 | TRBJ1-4 | TRBV7-9 | ASSFSGRSEKLF
13 | TRBJ1-2 | TRBV11-2 | ASSLVAWEPYGYT
13 | TRBJ1-5 | TRBV19 | ASSHGAPSNQPQH
14 | TRBJ2-1 | TRBV19 | ASTSDSLSSYNEQF
13 | TRBJ1-2 | TRBV14 | ASSQSGTGFDGYT
14 | TRBJ2-3 | TRBV7-2 | ASSLPGPGYTDTQY
13 | TRBJ2-7 | TRBV7-9 | ASTEAGGPSYEQY
13 | TRBJ2-2 | TRBV2 | ASTRDKPNTGELF
13 | TRBJ2-2 | TRBV6-5 | ASSYSSGNTGELF
13 | TRBJ1-3 | TRBV19 | ASSIGLSSGNTIY
12 | TRBJ2-7 | TRBV10-3 | ANQEGPSSYEQY
9 | TRBJ1-1 | TRBV29-1 | SVDENRAAF
11 | TRBJ1-1 | TRBV12-3/TRBV12-4 | ASSKDENTEAF
17 | TRBJ2-2 | TRBV5-1 | ASSGGGALGTVNTGELF